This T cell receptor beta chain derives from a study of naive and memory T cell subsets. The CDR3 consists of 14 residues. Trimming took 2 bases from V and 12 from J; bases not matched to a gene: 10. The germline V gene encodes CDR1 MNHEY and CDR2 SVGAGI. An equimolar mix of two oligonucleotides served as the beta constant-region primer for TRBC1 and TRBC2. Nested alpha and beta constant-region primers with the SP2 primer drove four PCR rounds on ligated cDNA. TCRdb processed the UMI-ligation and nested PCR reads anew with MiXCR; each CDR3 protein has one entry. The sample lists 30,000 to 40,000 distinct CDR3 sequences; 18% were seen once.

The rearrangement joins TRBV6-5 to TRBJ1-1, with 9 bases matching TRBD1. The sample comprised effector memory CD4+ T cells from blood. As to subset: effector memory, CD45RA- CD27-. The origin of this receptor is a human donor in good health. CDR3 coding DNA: TGTGCCAGCAGTTACGCAACAGGGGGCGCGGAGACTTTCTTT. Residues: CASSYATGGAETFF.